The T cell receptor beta chain under discussion was sequenced for a study of cytomegalovirus exposure and HLA in healthy donors. Per germline, CDR1 LNHDA and CDR2 SQIVND (reference sequence). The CDR3 length is 18 residues. The V gene end was trimmed by 3 bases and the J gene end by 1 base; junction bases not matched to a gene: 11. PCR used 60 Vbeta primers and 13 Jbeta primers. Repertoires were generated with immunoSEQ multiplex PCR, while TCRdb's copy carries only in-frame clones and drops some. This sample's clone table lists about 210,000 clones. The receptor's source is a woman aged 25 to 39 in good health and CMV-seropositive. The V call is TRBV19, the J call TRBJ2-7, with 11 bases matching TRBD2. Sequenced: PBMCs. This chain's CDR3 is CASSIVTSGTPKSYEQYF. Here the CDR3 DNA reads TGTGCCAGTAGTATCGTGACTAGCGGGACTCCCAAGTCCTACGAGCAGTACTTC. The full variable domain, completed using reference TRBV19 and TRBJ2-7, is DGGITQSPKYLFRKEGQNVTLSCEQNLNHDAMYWYRQDPGQGLRLIYYSQIVNDFQKGDIAEGYSVSREKKESFPLTVTSAQKNPTAFYLCASSIVTSGTPKSYEQYFGPGTRLTVT.